The sequence of this T cell receptor (beta chain) was determined in a study of T cell responses to AZD1222 COVID-19 vaccine. Whole-study findings and limits: There were repertoire samples only from the period after the peak T cell response. An increase in Spike-specific TCR breadth and depth was observed after two AZD1222 doses. AZD1222 recipients seropositive at baseline numbered only six. Females made up more of the donors, who were largely white British, and clonal diversity may have come out too low.

Regarding this clone: Its antigen remains unknown.

The V and J ends lost 1 base and 4 bases respectively, with 10 bases between them. Germline CDR1 reads SGHTA; CDR2 reads FQGNSA. The CDR3 is 14 residues long. Clones were sequenced by immunoSEQ multiplex PCR, and TCRdb holds only the in-frame ones, with some missing. Of some 120,000 clones in the sample, 90% were seen once. This TCR was recovered from an adult who received the MenACWY meningococcal vaccine as a control. The source material was peripheral blood, sampled 28 days after the second dose of the MenACWY control vaccine. The V and J genes are TRBV7-2 and TRBJ1-2; perhaps TRBD1 as D (5 bases). The CDR3 DNA sequence: TGTGCCAGCAGCTTAGGGGGCGGCTTCTATGGCTACACCTTC. Translating it yields CASSLGGGFYGYTF.